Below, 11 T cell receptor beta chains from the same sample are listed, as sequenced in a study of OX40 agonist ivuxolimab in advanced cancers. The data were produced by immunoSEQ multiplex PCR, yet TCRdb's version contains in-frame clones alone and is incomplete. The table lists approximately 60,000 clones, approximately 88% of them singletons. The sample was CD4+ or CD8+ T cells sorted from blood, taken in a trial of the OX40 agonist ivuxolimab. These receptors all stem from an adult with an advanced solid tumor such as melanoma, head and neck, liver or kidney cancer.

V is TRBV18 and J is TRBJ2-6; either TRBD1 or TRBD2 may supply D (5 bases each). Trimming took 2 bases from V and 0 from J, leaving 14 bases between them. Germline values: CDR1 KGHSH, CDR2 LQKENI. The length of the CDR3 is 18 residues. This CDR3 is CASSPGPGTSSGANVLTF. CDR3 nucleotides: TGTGCCAGCTCACCAGGTCCAGGGACCTCCTCTGGGGCCAACGTCCTGACTTTC.

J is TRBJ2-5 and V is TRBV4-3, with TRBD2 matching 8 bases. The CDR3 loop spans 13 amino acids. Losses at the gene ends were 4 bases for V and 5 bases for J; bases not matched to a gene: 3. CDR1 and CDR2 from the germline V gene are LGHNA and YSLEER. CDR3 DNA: TGCGCCAGCAGCCCCAGACTAGCGGAGACCCAGTACTTC. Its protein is CASSPRLAETQYF.

The CDR3 here is CASSRLAGLQETQYF. In DNA, the CDR3 is TGTGCCAGCAGTCGACTAGCGGGGTTGCAAGAGACCCAGTACTTC. This chain joins TRBV5-6 and TRBJ2-5; 11 bases map to TRBD2. The CDR3 sequence is 15 residues long. The V gene end was trimmed by 5 bases and the J gene end by 2 bases; junction bases not matched to a gene: 5. Germline V lookup: CDR1 SGHDT, CDR2 YYEEEE. The complete variable domain, with remaining parts taken from reference TRBV5-6 and TRBJ2-5, reads DAGVTQSPTHLIKTRGQQVTLRCSPKSGHDTVSWYQQALGQGPQFIFQYYEEEERQRGNFPDRFSGHQFPNYSSELNVNALLLGDSALYLCASSRLAGLQETQYFGPGTRLLVL.

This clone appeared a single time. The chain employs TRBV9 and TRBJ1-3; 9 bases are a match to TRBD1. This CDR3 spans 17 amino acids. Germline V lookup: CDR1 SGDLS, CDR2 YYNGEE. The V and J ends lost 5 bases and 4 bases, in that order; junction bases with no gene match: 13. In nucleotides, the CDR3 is TGTGCCAGCAGTAGGACAGGGGAGTCGTTGTTGGGAAACACCATATATTTT. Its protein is CASSRTGESLLGNTIYF.

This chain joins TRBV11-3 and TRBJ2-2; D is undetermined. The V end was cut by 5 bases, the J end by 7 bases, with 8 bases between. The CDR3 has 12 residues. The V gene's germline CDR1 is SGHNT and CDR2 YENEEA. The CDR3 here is CASSPELGELFF. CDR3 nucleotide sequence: TGTGCCAGCAGCCCAGAGCTCGGGGAGCTGTTTTTT.

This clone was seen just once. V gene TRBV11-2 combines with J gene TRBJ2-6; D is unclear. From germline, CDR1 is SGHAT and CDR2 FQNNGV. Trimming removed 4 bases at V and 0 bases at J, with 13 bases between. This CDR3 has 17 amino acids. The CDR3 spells CASSSDGTLSGANVLTF. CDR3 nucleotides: TGTGCCAGCAGCTCGGACGGCACCCTCTCTGGGGCCAACGTCCTGACTTTC.

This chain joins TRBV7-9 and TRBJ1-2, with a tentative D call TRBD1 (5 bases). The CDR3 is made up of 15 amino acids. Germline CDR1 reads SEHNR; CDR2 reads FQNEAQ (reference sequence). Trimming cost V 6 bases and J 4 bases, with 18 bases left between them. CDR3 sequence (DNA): TGTGCCAGCAGACCCTCCAGGGTGCTGGGCTATGGCTACACCTTC. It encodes CASRPSRVLGYGYTF.

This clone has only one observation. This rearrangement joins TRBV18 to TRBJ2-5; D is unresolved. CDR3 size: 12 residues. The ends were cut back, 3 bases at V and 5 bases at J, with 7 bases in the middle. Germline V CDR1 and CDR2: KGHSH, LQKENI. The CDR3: CASSPLGETQYF. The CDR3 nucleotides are TGTGCCAGCTCACCGTTAGGGGAGACCCAGTACTTC.

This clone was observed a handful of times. CDR3 nucleotide sequence: TGCGCCAGCACCCCGGACAGGGGAAGCGATAATTCACCCCTCCACTTT. This gives the protein CASTPDRGSDNSPLHF. The chain carries TRBV10-1 and TRBJ1-6; 9 positions agree with TRBD1. Trimming at V came to 7 bases and at J to 5 bases, leaving 9 bases not matched to a gene. From germline, CDR1 is WNHNN and CDR2 SYGVQD (reference sequence). The CDR3 sequence is 16 residues long.

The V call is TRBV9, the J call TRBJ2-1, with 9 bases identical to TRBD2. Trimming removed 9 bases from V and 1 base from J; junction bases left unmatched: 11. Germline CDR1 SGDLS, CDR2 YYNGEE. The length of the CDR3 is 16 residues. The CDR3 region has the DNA TGTGCCACTCTCGGGGCGGGAGGGCCATCCTACAATGAGCAGTTCTTC. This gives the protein CATLGAGGPSYNEQFF.

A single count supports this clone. Written as DNA, the CDR3 is TGTGCCAGCTCATTGGGGGGTCTGAATGAGCAGTTCTTC. Its protein product is CASSLGGLNEQFF. V is TRBV9 and J is TRBJ2-1; D possibly corresponds to TRBD2 (6 bases). CDR1 and CDR2 (germline): SGDLS, YYNGEE. The V and J ends lost 7 bases and 7 bases respectively, with 15 bases between them. This CDR3 contains 13 residues. Filled out from reference TRBV9 and TRBJ2-1, the complete variable domain reads DSGVTQTPKHLITATGQRVTLRCSPRSGDLSVYWYQQSLDQGLQFLIQYYNGEERAKGNILERFSAQQFPDLHSELNLSSLELGDSALYFCASSLGGLNEQFFGPGTRLTVL.